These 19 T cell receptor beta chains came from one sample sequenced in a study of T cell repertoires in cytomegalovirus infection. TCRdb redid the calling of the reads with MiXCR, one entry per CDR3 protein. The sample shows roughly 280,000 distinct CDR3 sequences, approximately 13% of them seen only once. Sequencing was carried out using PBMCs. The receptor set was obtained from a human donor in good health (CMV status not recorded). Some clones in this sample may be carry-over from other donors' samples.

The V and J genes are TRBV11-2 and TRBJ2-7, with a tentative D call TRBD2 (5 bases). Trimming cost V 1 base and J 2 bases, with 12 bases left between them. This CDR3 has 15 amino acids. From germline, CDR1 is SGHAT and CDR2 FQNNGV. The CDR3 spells CASSLGGVTTYEQYF. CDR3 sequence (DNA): TGTGCCAGCAGCTTAGGTGGGGTGACTACCTACGAGCAGTACTTC.

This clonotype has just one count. CDR3 DNA: TGTGCCACCAGATTGTCCCTCGGGAACGAGCAGTACTTC. This sequence encodes CATRLSLGNEQYF. The rearrangement links TRBV28 to TRBJ2-7; D possibly corresponds to TRBD2 (5 bases). V gave up 10 bases and J gave up 5 bases, with 18 bases separating them. Germline V gene data show CDR1 as MDHEN and CDR2 as SYDVKM. This CDR3 contains 13 residues.

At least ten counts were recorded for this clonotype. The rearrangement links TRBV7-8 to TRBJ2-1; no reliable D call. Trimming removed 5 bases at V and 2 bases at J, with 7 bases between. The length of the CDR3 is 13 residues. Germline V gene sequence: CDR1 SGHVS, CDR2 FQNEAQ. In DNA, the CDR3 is TGTGCCAGCAGCCCTCGCGCCTACAATGAGCAGTTCTTC. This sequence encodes CASSPRAYNEQFF.

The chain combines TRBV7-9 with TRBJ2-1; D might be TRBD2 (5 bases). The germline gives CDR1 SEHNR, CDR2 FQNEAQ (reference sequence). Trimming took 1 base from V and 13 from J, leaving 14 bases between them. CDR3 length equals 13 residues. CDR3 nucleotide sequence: TGTGCCAGCAGCTTAGGGTTTGGACTGGTTCAGTTCTTC. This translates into CASSLGFGLVQFF.

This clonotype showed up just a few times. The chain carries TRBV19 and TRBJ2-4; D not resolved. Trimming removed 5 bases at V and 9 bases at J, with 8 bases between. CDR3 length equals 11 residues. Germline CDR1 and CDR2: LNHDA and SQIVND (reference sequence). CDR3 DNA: TGTGCCAGTAGTGCGAGAGGCATTCAGTACTTC. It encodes CASSARGIQYF.

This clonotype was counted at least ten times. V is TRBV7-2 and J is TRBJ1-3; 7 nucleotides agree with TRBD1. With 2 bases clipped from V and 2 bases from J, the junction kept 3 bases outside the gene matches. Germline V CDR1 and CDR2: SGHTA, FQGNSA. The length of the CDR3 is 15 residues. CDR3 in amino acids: CASSLFGQAGNTIYF. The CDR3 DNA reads TGTGCCAGCAGCTTATTCGGACAGGCTGGAAACACCATATATTTT.

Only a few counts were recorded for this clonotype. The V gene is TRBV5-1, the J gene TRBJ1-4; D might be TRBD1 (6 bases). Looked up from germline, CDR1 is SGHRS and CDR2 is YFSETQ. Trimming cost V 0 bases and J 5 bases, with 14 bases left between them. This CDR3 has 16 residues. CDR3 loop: CASSLDPGQRNEKLFF. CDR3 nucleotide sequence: TGCGCCAGCAGCTTGGACCCGGGACAACGGAATGAAAAACTGTTTTTT.

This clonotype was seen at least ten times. In DNA, the CDR3 is TGTGCCAGCAGTTTTAGGGACGAGCAGTACTTC. This codes for CASSFRDEQYF. The rearrangement links TRBV12-3 or TRBV12-4 to TRBJ2-7; D remains ambiguous. Between the trimmed V and J ends, which lost 3 bases and 5 bases, there was a span of 5 bases. This CDR3 is built from 11 residues.

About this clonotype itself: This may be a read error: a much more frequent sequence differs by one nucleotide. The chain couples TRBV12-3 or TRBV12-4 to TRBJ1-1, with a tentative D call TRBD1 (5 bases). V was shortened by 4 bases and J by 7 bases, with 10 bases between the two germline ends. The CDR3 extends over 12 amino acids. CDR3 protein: CASSSMGGEAFF. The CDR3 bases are TGTGCCAGCAGTTCAATGGGGGGTGAAGCTTTCTTT.

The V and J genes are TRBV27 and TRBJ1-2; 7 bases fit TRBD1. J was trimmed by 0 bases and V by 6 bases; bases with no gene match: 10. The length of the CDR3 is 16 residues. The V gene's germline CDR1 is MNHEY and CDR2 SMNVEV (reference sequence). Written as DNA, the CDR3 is TGTGCCAGCAGCGAGGTCAAGACAGGGACTAACTATGGCTACACCTTC. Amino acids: CASSEVKTGTNYGYTF.

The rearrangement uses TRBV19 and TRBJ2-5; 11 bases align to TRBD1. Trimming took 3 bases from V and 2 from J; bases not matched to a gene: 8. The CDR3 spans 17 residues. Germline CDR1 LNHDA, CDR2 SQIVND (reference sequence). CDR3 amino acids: CASSMPGTGGPQETQYF. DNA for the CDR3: TGTGCCAGTAGTATGCCCGGGACAGGGGGGCCGCAAGAGACCCAGTACTTC.

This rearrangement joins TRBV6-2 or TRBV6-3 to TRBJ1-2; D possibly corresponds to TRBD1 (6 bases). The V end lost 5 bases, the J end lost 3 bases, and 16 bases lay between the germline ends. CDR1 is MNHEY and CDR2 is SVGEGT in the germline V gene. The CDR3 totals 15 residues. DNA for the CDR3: TGTGCCAGCAGTAGCTTCAAGGACAGTCACTATGGCTACACCTTC. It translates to CASSSFKDSHYGYTF.

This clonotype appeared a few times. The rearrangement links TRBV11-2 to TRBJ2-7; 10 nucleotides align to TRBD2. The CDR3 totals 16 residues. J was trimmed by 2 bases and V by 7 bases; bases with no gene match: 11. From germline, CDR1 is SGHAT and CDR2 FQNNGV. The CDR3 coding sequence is TGTGCCAGCAACGACCCCGGGACTAGCGCAACCTACGAGCAGTACTTC. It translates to CASNDPGTSATYEQYF. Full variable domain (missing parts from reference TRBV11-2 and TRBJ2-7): EAGVAQSPRYKIIEKRQSVAFWCNPISGHATLYWYQQILGQGPKLLIQFQNNGVVDDSQLPKDRFSAERLKGVDSTLKIQPAKLEDSAVYLCASNDPGTSATYEQYFGPGTRLTVT.

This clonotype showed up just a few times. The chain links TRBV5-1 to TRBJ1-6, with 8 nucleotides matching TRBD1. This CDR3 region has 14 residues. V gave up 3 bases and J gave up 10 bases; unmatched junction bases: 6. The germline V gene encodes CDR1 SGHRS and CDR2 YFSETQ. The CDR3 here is CASSSSTGDSPLHF. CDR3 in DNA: TGCGCCAGCAGCTCGTCGACAGGGGACTCACCCCTCCACTTT.

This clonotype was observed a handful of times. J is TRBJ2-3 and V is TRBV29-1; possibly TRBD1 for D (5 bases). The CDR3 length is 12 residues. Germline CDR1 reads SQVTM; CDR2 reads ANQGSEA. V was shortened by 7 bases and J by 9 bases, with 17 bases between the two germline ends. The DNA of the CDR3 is TGCAGCGCTACAGGCCCAGGTTGGACGCAGTATTTT. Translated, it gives CSATGPGWTQYF.

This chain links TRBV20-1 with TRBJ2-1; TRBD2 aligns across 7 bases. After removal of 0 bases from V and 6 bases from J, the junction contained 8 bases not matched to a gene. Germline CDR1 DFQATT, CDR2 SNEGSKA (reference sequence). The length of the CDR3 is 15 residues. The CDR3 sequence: CSAREHSGGSNEQFF. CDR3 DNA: TGCAGTGCTAGAGAACATTCGGGAGGTAGCAATGAGCAGTTCTTC.

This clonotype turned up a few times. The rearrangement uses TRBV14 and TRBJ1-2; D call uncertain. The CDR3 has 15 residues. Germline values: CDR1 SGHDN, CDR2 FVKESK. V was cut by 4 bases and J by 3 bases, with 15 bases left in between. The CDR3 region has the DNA TGTGCCAGCAGCCCCCACGGAGGGTCGGACTATGGCTACACCTTC. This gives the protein CASSPHGGSDYGYTF.

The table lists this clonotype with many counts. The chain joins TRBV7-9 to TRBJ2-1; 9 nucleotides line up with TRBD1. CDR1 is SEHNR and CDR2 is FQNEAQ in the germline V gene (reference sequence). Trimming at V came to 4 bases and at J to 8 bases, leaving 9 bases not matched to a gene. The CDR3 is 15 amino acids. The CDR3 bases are TGTGCCAGCAGCTGGACAGGGGCATCTAAAGATGAGCAGTTCTTC. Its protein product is CASSWTGASKDEQFF.

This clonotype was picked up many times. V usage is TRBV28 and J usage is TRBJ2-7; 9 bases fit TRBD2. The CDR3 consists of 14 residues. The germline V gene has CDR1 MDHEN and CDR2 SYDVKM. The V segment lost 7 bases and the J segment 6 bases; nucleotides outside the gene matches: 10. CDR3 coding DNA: TGTGCCAGCAATATGGCGGGAGGGTGGTCCGAGCAGTACTTC. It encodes CASNMAGGWSEQYF.